This T cell receptor (beta chain) was recovered during a study of CD8 T cells in ankylosing spondylitis. Study results and limitations: Disease-linked clones were reportedly significantly enriched in matched ankylosing spondylitis synovial fluid.

Per germline, CDR1 MNHNS and CDR2 SASEGT. V was clipped by 6 bases and J by 3 bases, with 17 bases between them. This CDR3 is 15 amino acids long. Turning to this clonotype: Its antigen is currently unknown.

With molecular barcodes, quantitative 5'-RACE was used to make the TCR beta libraries. TCRdb called the 5' RACE reads again in MiXCR, with one record for every CDR3 protein. The data contain some 240,000 distinct CDR3 sequences, more than 20% of them singletons. V gene TRBV6-1 combines with J gene TRBJ1-1, with a tentative D call TRBD1 (6 bases). Sequenced input: blood, either unsorted or a sorted T cell fraction (not recorded which). The TCR comes from a male donor with ankylosing spondylitis or in good health (not recorded which). The CDR3 loop reads CASRPTRQGHTEAFF. The CDR3 nucleotides are TGTGCCAGCAGACCCACCCGTCAGGGGCACACTGAAGCTTTCTTT.